The T cell receptor (beta chain) described here comes from a study of cytomegalovirus exposure and HLA in healthy donors. Primers included in the PCR were 60 Vbeta and 13 Jbeta primers. As processed by the authors: It was a later analysis that counted roughly 80 million unique TCR beta chains, of which 8.5 million to 12 million were shared. Data came from immunoSEQ multiplex PCR; TCRdb stores just in-frame clones and leaves some out. Clonal size and the V and J genes are those of that table, whereas D and trimming came from the DNA. This listing includes about 48,000 clones. This CDR3 is built from 17 residues. Per germline, CDR1 LGHNA and CDR2 YNFKEQ. V lost 0 bases and J lost 5, with 19 bases in between.

J is TRBJ2-5 and V is TRBV4-2; D is possibly TRBD2 (5 bases). The TCR sequence derives from a male donor in good health and CMV-seropositive. The material sequenced was PBMCs. The CDR3 nucleotides are TGTGCCAGCAGCCAAGAGATGGCTAGCACCCAAGGGGAGACCCAGTACTTC. This sequence encodes CASSQEMASTQGETQYF.